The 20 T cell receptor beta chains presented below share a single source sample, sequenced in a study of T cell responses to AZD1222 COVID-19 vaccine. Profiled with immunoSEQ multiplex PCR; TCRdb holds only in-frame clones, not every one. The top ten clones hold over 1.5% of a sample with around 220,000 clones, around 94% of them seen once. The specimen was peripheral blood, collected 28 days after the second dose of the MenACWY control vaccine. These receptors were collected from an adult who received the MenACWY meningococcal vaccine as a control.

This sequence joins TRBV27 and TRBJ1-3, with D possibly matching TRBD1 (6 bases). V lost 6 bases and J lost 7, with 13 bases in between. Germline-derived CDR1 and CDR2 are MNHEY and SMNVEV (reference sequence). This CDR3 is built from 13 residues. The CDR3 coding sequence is TGTGCCAGCAGAGGGGGTGAGGTGAACACCATATATTTT. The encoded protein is CASRGGEVNTIYF.

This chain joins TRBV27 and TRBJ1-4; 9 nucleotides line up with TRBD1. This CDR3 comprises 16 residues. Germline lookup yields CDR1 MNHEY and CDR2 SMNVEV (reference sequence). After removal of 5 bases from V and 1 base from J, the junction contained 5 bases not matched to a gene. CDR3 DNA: TGTGCCAGCAGTCCGGGACAGGGTGGAACTAATGAAAAACTGTTTTTT. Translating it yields CASSPGQGGTNEKLFF.

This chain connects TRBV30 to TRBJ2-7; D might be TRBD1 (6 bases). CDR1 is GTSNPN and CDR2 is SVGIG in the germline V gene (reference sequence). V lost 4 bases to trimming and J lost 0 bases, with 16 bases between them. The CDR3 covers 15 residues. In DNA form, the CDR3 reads TGTGCCTGGAAGACAAGGGGGAAGAACTCCTACGAGCAGTACTTC. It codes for CAWKTRGKNSYEQYF. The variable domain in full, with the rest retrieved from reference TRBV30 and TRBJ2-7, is SQTIHQWPATLVQPVGSPLSLECTVEGTSNPNLYWYRQAAGRGLQLLFYSVGIGQISSEVPQNLSASRPQDRQFILSSKKLLLSDSGFYLCAWKTRGKNSYEQYFGPGTRLTVT.

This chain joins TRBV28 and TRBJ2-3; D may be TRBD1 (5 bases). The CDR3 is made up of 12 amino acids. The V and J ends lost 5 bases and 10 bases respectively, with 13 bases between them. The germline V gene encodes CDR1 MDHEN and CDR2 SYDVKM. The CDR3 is CASSVPQGAQYF. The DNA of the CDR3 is TGTGCCAGCAGTGTCCCTCAGGGTGCGCAGTATTTT.

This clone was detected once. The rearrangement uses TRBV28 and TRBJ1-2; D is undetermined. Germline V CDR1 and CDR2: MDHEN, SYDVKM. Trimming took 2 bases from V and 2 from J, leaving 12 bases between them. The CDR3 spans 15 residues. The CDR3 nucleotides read TGTGCCAGCAGTTTACCCCGGACCGCCAACTATGGCTACACCTTC. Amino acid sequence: CASSLPRTANYGYTF.

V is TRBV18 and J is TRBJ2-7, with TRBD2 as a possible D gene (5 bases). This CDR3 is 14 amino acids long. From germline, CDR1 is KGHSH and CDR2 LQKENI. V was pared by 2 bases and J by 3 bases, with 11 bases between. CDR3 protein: CASSPGSRHYEQYF. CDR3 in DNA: TGTGCCAGCTCACCAGGGAGCCGGCACTACGAGCAGTACTTC.

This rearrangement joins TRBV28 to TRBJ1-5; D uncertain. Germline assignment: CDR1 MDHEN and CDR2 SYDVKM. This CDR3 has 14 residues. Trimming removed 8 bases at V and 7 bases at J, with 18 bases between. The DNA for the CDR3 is TGTGCCAGCGTTGGCCAAAGCTTAGGACAGCCCCAGCATTTT. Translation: CASVGQSLGQPQHF.

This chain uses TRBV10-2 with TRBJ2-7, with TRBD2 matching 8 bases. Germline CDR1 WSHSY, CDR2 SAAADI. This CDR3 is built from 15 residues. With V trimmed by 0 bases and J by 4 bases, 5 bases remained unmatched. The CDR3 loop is CASSESREGGYEQYF. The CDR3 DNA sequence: TGCGCCAGCAGTGAGTCCCGGGAGGGGGGTTACGAGCAGTACTTC.

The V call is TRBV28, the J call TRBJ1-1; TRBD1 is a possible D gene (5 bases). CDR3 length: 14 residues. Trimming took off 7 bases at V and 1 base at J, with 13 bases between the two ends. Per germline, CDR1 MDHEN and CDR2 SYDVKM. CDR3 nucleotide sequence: TGTGCCAGCACCTCGGGGCAGGGGAACACTGAAGCTTTCTTT. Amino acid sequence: CASTSGQGNTEAFF.

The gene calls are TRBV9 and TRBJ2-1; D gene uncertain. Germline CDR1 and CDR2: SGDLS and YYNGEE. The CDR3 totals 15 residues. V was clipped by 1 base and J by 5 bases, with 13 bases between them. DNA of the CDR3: TGTGCCAGCAGCGTACTCCCCACAAACAACAATGAGCAGTTCTTC. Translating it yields CASSVLPTNNNEQFF.

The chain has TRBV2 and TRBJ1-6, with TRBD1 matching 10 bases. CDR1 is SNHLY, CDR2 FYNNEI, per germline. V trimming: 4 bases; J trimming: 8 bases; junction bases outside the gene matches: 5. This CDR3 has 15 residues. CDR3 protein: CASSGFGTGDSPLHF. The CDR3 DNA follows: TGTGCCAGCAGTGGATTCGGGACAGGGGATTCACCCCTCCACTTT.

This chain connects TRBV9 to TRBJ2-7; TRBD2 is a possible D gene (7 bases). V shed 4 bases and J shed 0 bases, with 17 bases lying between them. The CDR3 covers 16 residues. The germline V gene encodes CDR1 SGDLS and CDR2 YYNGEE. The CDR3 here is CASSPEWRGPSYEQYF. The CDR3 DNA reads TGTGCCAGCAGCCCTGAGTGGCGGGGGCCCTCCTACGAGCAGTACTTC.

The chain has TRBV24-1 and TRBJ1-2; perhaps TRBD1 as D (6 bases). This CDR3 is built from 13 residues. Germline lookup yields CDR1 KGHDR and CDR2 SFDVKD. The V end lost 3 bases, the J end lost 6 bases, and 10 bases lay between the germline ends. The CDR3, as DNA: TGTGCCACCAGTGATGGGGGACAAGATGGCTACACCTTC. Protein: CATSDGGQDGYTF.

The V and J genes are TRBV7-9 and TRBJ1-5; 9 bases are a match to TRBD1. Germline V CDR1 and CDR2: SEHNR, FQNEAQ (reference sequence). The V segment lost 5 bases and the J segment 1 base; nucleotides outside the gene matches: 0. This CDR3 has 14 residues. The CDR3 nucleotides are TGTGCCAGCAGCGACAGGGGGAGCAATCAGCCCCAGCATTTT. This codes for CASSDRGSNQPQHF.

The CDR3 sequence: CASSPLGQGAANTGELFF. For the CDR3, the DNA is TGTGCCAGTAGCCCACTGGGACAGGGGGCCGCGAACACCGGGGAGCTGTTTTTT. The V call is TRBV19, the J call TRBJ2-2; 12 nucleotides line up with TRBD1. The CDR3 runs 18 residues. The trim removed 6 bases at V and 0 bases at J, leaving 8 bases unmatched. Germline CDR1 reads LNHDA; CDR2 reads SQIVND (reference sequence).

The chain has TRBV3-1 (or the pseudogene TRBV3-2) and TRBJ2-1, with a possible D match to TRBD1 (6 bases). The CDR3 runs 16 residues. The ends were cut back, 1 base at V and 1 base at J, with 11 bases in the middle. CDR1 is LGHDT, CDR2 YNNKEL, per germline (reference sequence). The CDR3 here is CASSQGVDSSYNEQFF. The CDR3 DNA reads TGTGCCAGCAGCCAAGGGGTGGACAGTTCCTACAATGAGCAGTTCTTC.

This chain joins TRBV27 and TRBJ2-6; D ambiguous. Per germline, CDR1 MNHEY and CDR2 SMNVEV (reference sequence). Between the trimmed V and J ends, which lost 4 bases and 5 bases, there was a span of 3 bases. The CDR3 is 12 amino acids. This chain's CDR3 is CASSYWANVLTF. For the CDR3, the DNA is TGTGCCAGCAGTTACTGGGCCAACGTCCTGACTTTC.

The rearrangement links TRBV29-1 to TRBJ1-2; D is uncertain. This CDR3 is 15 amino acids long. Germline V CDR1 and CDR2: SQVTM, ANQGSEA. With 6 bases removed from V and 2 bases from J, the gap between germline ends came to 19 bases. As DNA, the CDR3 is TGCAGCGTGGCGGGCCCCGCGGGAAGGAACTATGGCTACACCTTC. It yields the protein CSVAGPAGRNYGYTF.

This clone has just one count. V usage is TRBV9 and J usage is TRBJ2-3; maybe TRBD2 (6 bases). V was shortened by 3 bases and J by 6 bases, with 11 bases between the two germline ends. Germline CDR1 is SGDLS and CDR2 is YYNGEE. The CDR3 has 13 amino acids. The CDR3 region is CASSAGSPDTQYF. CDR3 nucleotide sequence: TGTGCCAGCAGCGCCGGGAGTCCGGATACGCAGTATTTT.

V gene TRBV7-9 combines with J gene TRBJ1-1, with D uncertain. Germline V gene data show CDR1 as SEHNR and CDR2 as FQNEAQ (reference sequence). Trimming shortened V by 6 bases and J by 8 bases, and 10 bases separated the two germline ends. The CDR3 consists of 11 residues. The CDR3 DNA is TGTGCCAGCAGACCTCCAGGAGAAGCTTTCTTT. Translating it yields CASRPPGEAFF.